Listed below are T cell receptor beta chains from one sample, sequenced in a study of blood T cell repertoires in COVID-19. This table comes from immunoSEQ multiplex PCR, and its TCRdb copy is limited to in-frame clones, with some not included. Of hundreds of thousands of clones listed, 88% were seen once; the top ten hold over 0.55%. The specimen was peripheral blood. The origin of the receptors is a human donor in a cohort sampled during active COVID-19. Each CDR3 is given with its conserved first and last residue. The size field is filled for only some rows; it gives once, few, many or a size class.

V: TRBV23-1
J: TRBJ1-5
size: few
CDR3: CASSQLAGTQPQHF

V: TRBV6-2/TRBV6-3
J: TRBJ1-1
size: NA
CDR3: CASSYTGWNTEAFF

V: TRBV29-1
J: TRBJ1-1
size: NA
CDR3: CSVQGNMDTEAFF

V: TRBV21-1
J: TRBJ1-1
size: NA
CDR3: CASSSSWGMNTEAFF

V: TRBV2
J: TRBJ2-7
size: few
CDR3: CASRVSLWSF

V: TRBV6-5
J: TRBJ1-1
size: NA
CDR3: CASRVTGENTEAFF

V: TRBV5-6
J: TRBJ2-1
size: NA
CDR3: CASSLKGQGARYEQFF

V: TRBV19
J: TRBJ1-5
size: NA
CDR3: CASSPTGFNQPQHF

V: TRBV24-1
J: TRBJ2-2
size: NA
CDR3: CATSAGTGRTGELFF

V: TRBV20-1
J: TRBJ2-7
size: NA
CDR3: CSALKGTEQYF

V: TRBV4-1
J: TRBJ1-6
size: NA
CDR3: CASSTSGESPLHF

V: TRBV7-9
J: TRBJ2-7
size: NA
CDR3: CASTSASGTIVHEQYF

V: TRBV7-3
J: TRBJ2-1
size: NA
CDR3: CASSSNSGTYNEQFF

V: TRBV25-1
J: TRBJ1-2
size: NA
CDR3: CASSEIDEGIYGYTF

V: TRBV6-5
J: TRBJ1-5
size: NA
CDR3: CASSYSQESNQPQHF

V: TRBV7-3
J: TRBJ2-1
size: once
CDR3: CASSNSGRGGEQFF

V: TRBV13
J: TRBJ2-6
size: NA
CDR3: CASSTLTGGPNVLTF

V: TRBV19
J: TRBJ1-2
size: NA
CDR3: CASSVNTGGDYGYTF

V: TRBV19
J: TRBJ2-3
size: NA
CDR3: CATSSGRASDTQYF

V: TRBV30
J: TRBJ2-7
size: few
CDR3: CAWSVLDTLTYEQYF

V: TRBV4-3
J: TRBJ1-1
size: NA
CDR3: CASSQTGFTEAFF

V: TRBV7-9
J: TRBJ2-7
size: NA
CDR3: CASGELVGQAYEQYF

V: TRBV29-1
J: TRBJ1-4
size: NA
CDR3: CSALDEKLFF

V: TRBV6-5
J: TRBJ2-7
size: NA
CDR3: CASRDRDSSYEQYF

V: TRBV10-2
J: TRBJ2-7
size: NA
CDR3: CASSDRDRSYEQYF

V: TRBV9
J: TRBJ1-5
size: NA
CDR3: CASSVGTGNQPQHF

V: TRBV11-3
J: TRBJ2-3
size: NA
CDR3: CASSLALDSSTDTQYF

V: TRBV28
J: TRBJ1-1
size: NA
CDR3: CASSFEVTGGEHTEAFF

V: TRBV14
J: TRBJ2-7
size: NA
CDR3: CASSQGGDRVYGEQYF

V: TRBV7-2
J: TRBJ2-7
size: NA
CDR3: CASSLDRDRDYEQYF

V: TRBV7-2
J: TRBJ1-2
size: NA
CDR3: CASSLDRDLGYTF

V: TRBV11-2
J: TRBJ2-7
size: once
CDR3: CASSLDDLEQYF

V: TRBV24-1
J: TRBJ1-3
size: NA
CDR3: CATSERGTVGDTIYF

V: TRBV5-1
J: TRBJ2-7
size: NA
CDR3: CASSFRSAGLAGEEGYEQYF

V: TRBV3-1/TRBV3-2
J: TRBJ2-7
size: NA
CDR3: CASSPRVGTSGFSYEQYF

V: TRBV21-1
J: TRBJ1-1
size: once
CDR3: CASSNKKRRNTFF

V: TRBV3-1/TRBV3-2
J: TRBJ2-5
size: NA
CDR3: CASSQAGRGGQETQYF

V: TRBV7-8
J: TRBJ1-2
size: NA
CDR3: CASSSGALFYGYTF

V: TRBV28
J: TRBJ2-1
size: NA
CDR3: CACTQGHYLSGEQFF

V: TRBV7-9
J: TRBJ1-3
size: NA
CDR3: CASSLVVTGSGNTIYF

V: TRBV7-2
J: TRBJ2-4
size: NA
CDR3: CASSIEVRVGRAKNIQYF

V: TRBV19
J: TRBJ1-1
size: once
CDR3: CATWTSQGEAFF

V: TRBV6-2/TRBV6-3
J: TRBJ1-1
size: NA
CDR3: CASTPGQGHWNTEAFF

V: TRBV4-2
J: TRBJ2-7
size: NA
CDR3: CASSQPQASYEQYF